Below, 14 T cell receptor beta chains from the same sample are listed, as sequenced in a study of CXCR3-negative and CXCR3-positive naive CD8 T cells. Preparation of TRB cDNA libraries relied on 5' RACE carrying UMI labels. No DNA is given; TCRdb re-called the 5' RACE reads and lists each CDR3 protein once. The listing contains about 56,000 distinct CDR3 sequences. Sequencing input: memory CD8+ T cells from blood. Receptors were obtained from a human donor in good health. Some clones in this sample may be carry-over from other donors' samples.

The chain is built from TRBV29-1 and TRBJ2-3; TCRdb reports TRBD1, a call that lacks DNA to check it against. Germline lookup yields CDR1 SQVTM and CDR2 ANQGSEA. The length of the CDR3 is 14 residues. This chain's CDR3 is CSAHPWGGGDTQYF.

The chain carries TRBV6-5 and TRBJ1-1. Germline V gene sequence: CDR1 MNHEY, CDR2 SVGAGI. CDR3 size: 14 residues. The CDR3 spells CASSYSDQNTEAFF.

The chain employs TRBV7-3 and TRBJ2-2. Germline assignment: CDR1 SGHTA and CDR2 FQGTGA. The CDR3 is made up of 12 amino acids. The CDR3 spells CASSPYTGELFF.

The V call is TRBV12-3 or TRBV12-4, the J call TRBJ2-1; with no DNA, the TCRdb D assignment of TRBD2 cannot be verified. This CDR3 is built from 17 residues. CDR3 residues: CASSWTSGGGSYNEQFF.

The chain recombines TRBV7-9 with TRBJ1-1; TCRdb indicates TRBD1, and absent DNA this call remains unverified. CDR1 is SEHNR and CDR2 is FQNEAQ in the germline V gene (reference sequence). This CDR3 comprises 13 residues. The CDR3 protein is CASSLGSGTEAFF.

The CDR3 loop is CAISSGAHQPQHF. This chain links TRBV15 with TRBJ1-5. Germline V gene lookup returns CDR1 LNHNV and CDR2 YYDKDF (reference sequence). The CDR3 contains 13 residues.

The chain has TRBV27 and TRBJ2-7. CDR1 and CDR2 (germline): MNHEY, SMNVEV (reference sequence). This CDR3 region has 16 residues. The CDR3 protein is CASSPRPPTSAYEQYF.

The V and J genes are TRBV15 and TRBJ2-5; TCRdb's D call, TRBD2, is unchecked because there is no DNA. The germline V gene has CDR1 LNHNV and CDR2 YYDKDF (reference sequence). The CDR3 has 14 residues. The CDR3 sequence: CATSSRRAEETQYF.

The rearrangement joins TRBV6-4 to TRBJ1-5. The CDR3 is 13 residues long. Looked up from germline, CDR1 is MRHNA and CDR2 is SNTAGT. The CDR3 loop is CASSSEENQPQHF.

The chain has TRBV30 and TRBJ2-2; the TRBD1 assignment by TCRdb is unverifiable without DNA. The CDR3 runs to 13 residues. Germline V gene lookup returns CDR1 GTSNPN and CDR2 SVGIG (reference sequence). This chain's CDR3 is CAWSTSGAGELFF.

The V call is TRBV14, the J call TRBJ2-4; TCRdb's D gene call, TRBD2, goes unchecked for lack of DNA. The germline V gene encodes CDR1 SGHDN and CDR2 FVKESK. The CDR3 is made up of 17 amino acids. CDR3 sequence: CASSQGLTLAGIDIQYF.

This chain joins TRBV13 and TRBJ2-1; TCRdb reports TRBD2, a call that lacks DNA to check it against. CDR1 PRHDT and CDR2 FYEKMQ come from the germline V gene (reference sequence). This CDR3 spans 16 amino acids. The CDR3 reads CASSLLAGGPYNEQFF.

The rearrangement links TRBV19 to TRBJ1-2; TCRdb reports TRBD1, a call that lacks DNA to check it against. The CDR3 extends over 12 amino acids. Germline V gives CDR1 LNHDA, CDR2 SQIVND (reference sequence). This CDR3 reads CASSEWGYGYTF. Based on the CDR3 plus reference TRBV19 and TRBJ1-2, the full variable domain is DGGITQSPKYLFRKEGQNVTLSCEQNLNHDAMYWYRQDPGQGLRLIYYSQIVNDFQKGDIAEGYSVSREKKESFPLTVTSAQKNPTAFYLCASSEWGYGYTFGSGTRLTVV.

The V and J genes are TRBV5-1 and TRBJ2-3; TCRdb outputs TRBD2, but without DNA this stays unchecked. Germline CDR1 is SGHRS and CDR2 is YFSETQ. The CDR3 runs to 17 residues. The CDR3 loop is CASSQNGLAGVTDTQYF.